The entry below describes one TCR beta chain. With V trimmed by 0 bases and J by 7 bases, 3 bases remained unmatched. Germline V gene lookup returns CDR1 MNHEY and CDR2 SVGEGT. This CDR3 has 14 residues. In the original workflow: Reference gene primers were amplified, and this amplification served to estimate nucleated cell counts. The data were produced by immunoSEQ multiplex PCR, yet TCRdb's version contains in-frame clones alone and is incomplete. Clonal size and the V and J genes are those of that table, whereas D and trimming came from the DNA. The sample holds around 120,000 clones, 85% to 90% seen once. This sample was taken from a study of blood T cell repertoires in COVID-19. As for the study in general: The samples span acute and convalescent COVID-19 from the United States, Italy and Spain. In each case, the material was cDNA or gDNA derived from T cells, B-cell-depleted T cells, or PBMCs.

Sequenced material: peripheral blood. This chain connects TRBV6-2 or TRBV6-3 to TRBJ2-4, with TRBD1 matching over 7 bases. The TCR comes from a man in his fifties or sixties with acute or convalescent COVID-19. This CDR3 is CASSYSDRDNIQYF. The CDR3 nucleotides are TGTGCCAGCAGTTACTCTGACAGGGACAACATTCAGTACTTC.